These 32 T cell receptor beta chains were all obtained from the same sample, sequenced in a study of shared T cell receptors in the human thymus. Sequencing was performed with immunoSEQ multiplex PCR; in TCRdb, only in-frame clones are kept and a portion is missing. This repertoire shows roughly 410,000 clones, 95% found once; its top ten account for approximately 0.02%. What was sequenced was thymocytes. Source of these receptors: a human donor.

The V gene is TRBV5-1, the J gene TRBJ2-7; either TRBD1 or TRBD2 may supply D (5 bases each). Germline V gene sequence: CDR1 SGHRS, CDR2 YFSETQ. This CDR3 contains 15 residues. V gave up 0 bases and J gave up 7 bases, with 17 bases separating them. In nucleotides, the CDR3 is TGCGCCAGCAGCTTGGGTCCGGGAAAGGGGTGGGAGCAGTACTTC. It specifies CASSLGPGKGWEQYF.

The chain is built from TRBV7-6 and TRBJ2-5; the D gene is possibly TRBD2 (6 bases). Germline loops: CDR1 SGHVS, CDR2 FNYEAQ. This CDR3 is built from 14 residues. V dropped 7 bases and J dropped 4 bases, with 16 bases sitting between them. The CDR3 protein is CASTRETRLETQYF. As DNA, the CDR3 is TGTGCCAGCACCCGGGAGACCCGACTAGAGACCCAGTACTTC.

The chain is built from TRBV6-6 and TRBJ2-7; 8 nucleotides align to TRBD2. The CDR3 loop spans 14 amino acids. V lost 7 bases, J lost 3 bases, and 8 bases stayed unmatched. The germline CDR1 and CDR2 sequences are MNHNY and SVGAGI (reference sequence). CDR3: CASTRAGESYEQYF. CDR3 coding DNA: TGTGCCAGCACCAGAGCGGGAGAAAGCTACGAGCAGTACTTC.

The chain employs TRBV2 and TRBJ2-3; TRBD2 aligns across 8 bases. Germline CDR1 reads SNHLY; CDR2 reads FYNNEI. Trimming removed 3 bases from V and 0 bases from J; junction bases left unmatched: 5. The CDR3 extends over 16 amino acids. The CDR3 DNA sequence: TGTGCCAGCAGTGATTCCCTAGCGGGTAGCACAGATACGCAGTATTTT. It codes for CASSDSLAGSTDTQYF.

The rearrangement links TRBV7-2 to TRBJ2-7, with 7 bases matching TRBD2. The CDR3 sequence is 16 residues long. V gave up 2 bases and J gave up 4 bases; unmatched junction bases: 11. CDR1 SGHTA and CDR2 FQGNSA come from the germline V gene. The CDR3 DNA is TGTGCCAGCAGCTTAACCCCGTGGGGGAGGGAGTACGAGCAGTACTTC. The encoded protein is CASSLTPWGREYEQYF.

This rearrangement joins TRBV15 to TRBJ1-4, with D perhaps TRBD1 (5 bases). The V gene's germline CDR1 is LNHNV and CDR2 YYDKDF (reference sequence). V lost 0 bases and J lost 7, with 15 bases in between. The CDR3 contains 16 residues. The CDR3 bases are TGTGCCACCAGCAGAGATTTGTCAGGGCTCGGTGAAAAACTGTTTTTT. Translating gives CATSRDLSGLGEKLFF. The whole variable domain, filled in from reference TRBV15 and TRBJ1-4, reads DAMVIQNPRYQVTQFGKPVTLSCSQTLNHNVMYWYQQKSSQAPKLLFHYYDKDFNNEADTPDNFQSRRPNTSFCFLDIRSPGLGDTAMYLCATSRDLSGLGEKLFFGSGTQLSVL.

The chain has TRBV27 and TRBJ2-7; the D is unclear. CDR1 is MNHEY and CDR2 is SMNVEV in the germline V gene (reference sequence). The CDR3 runs to 16 residues. V lost 0 bases to trimming and J lost 1 base, with 13 bases between them. This CDR3 is CASSLSPPLNSYEQYF. DNA of the CDR3: TGTGCCAGCAGTTTATCCCCGCCACTAAATTCCTACGAGCAGTACTTC.

The chain combines TRBV19 with TRBJ2-1; D is possibly TRBD2 (7 bases). Germline CDR1 LNHDA, CDR2 SQIVND (reference sequence). Trimming shortened V by 4 bases and J by 6 bases, and 16 bases separated the two germline ends. The CDR3 runs 15 residues. The DNA for the CDR3 is TGTGCCAGTAGTAGTGGCCAGGGGAGGGCCAATGAGCAGTTCTTC. The encoded protein is CASSSGQGRANEQFF.

The chain uses TRBV27 and TRBJ2-7; 9 positions match TRBD1. J was trimmed by 5 bases and V by 8 bases; bases with no gene match: 7. Germline loops: CDR1 MNHEY, CDR2 SMNVEV (reference sequence). CDR3 length: 13 residues. The DNA for the CDR3 is TGTGCCAGCGGACAGGGGTTCGGGGACGAGCAGTACTTC. Its translation is CASGQGFGDEQYF.

V and J are TRBV6-1 and TRBJ2-7; D may correspond to TRBD1 or TRBD2 (6 bases each). V shed 7 bases and J shed 0 bases, with 13 bases lying between them. CDR3 length: 14 residues. CDR1 is MNHNS and CDR2 is SASEGT in the germline V gene. CDR3 in amino acids: CASKGGIYSYEQYF. CDR3 nucleotides: TGTGCCAGCAAGGGGGGCATCTACTCCTACGAGCAGTACTTC.

Regarding this clone: Within the sample, other DNA sequences also encode this same CDR3. This chain uses TRBV5-1 with TRBJ2-3; no definite D call. The V and J ends lost 4 bases and 2 bases respectively, with 5 bases between them. CDR3 length: 12 amino acids. Per the germline V gene, CDR1 is SGHRS and CDR2 is YFSETQ. CDR3 bases: TGCGCCAGCAGCCCCAACACAGATACGCAGTATTTT. Its translation is CASSPNTDTQYF.

This rearrangement joins TRBV9 to TRBJ1-1, with a tentative D call TRBD1 (5 bases). Trimming took 4 bases from V and 8 from J, leaving 24 bases between them. The CDR3 consists of 16 residues. CDR1 is SGDLS, CDR2 YYNGEE, per germline. The CDR3 protein is CASSPSLVRRRAEAFF. CDR3 DNA: TGTGCCAGCAGCCCCAGTTTGGTGCGACGCAGGGCCGAAGCTTTCTTT.

The J gene is TRBJ2-5, the V gene TRBV6-6, with 8 bases aligning to TRBD2. With V trimmed by 2 bases and J by 5 bases, 10 bases remained unmatched. The germline gives CDR1 MNHNY, CDR2 SVGAGI (reference sequence). The CDR3 is 16 residues long. Here the CDR3 DNA reads TGTGCCAGCAGTTACGGGGTCAGCGGGAGTGGGGAGACCCAGTACTTC. This translates into CASSYGVSGSGETQYF.

V usage is TRBV29-1 and J usage is TRBJ1-6; D not certain. Per germline, CDR1 SQVTM and CDR2 ANQGSEA. Trimming stripped 8 bases from V and 0 bases from J, with 20 bases between. The CDR3 length is 17 residues. CDR3 amino acids: CSFTLCQASSYNSPLHF. The CDR3 DNA reads as TGCAGCTTCACCCTCTGTCAGGCGAGCTCCTATAATTCACCCCTCCACTTT.

The rearrangement links TRBV19 to TRBJ1-5; D is perhaps TRBD1 (6 bases). This CDR3 region has 14 residues. Germline CDR1 is LNHDA and CDR2 is SQIVND (reference sequence). Trimming shortened V by 8 bases and J by 2 bases, and 13 bases separated the two germline ends. CDR3: CASVGGAGNQPQHF. CDR3 DNA: TGTGCCAGTGTTGGGGGGGCTGGCAATCAGCCCCAGCATTTT.

The genes are TRBV5-1 and TRBJ1-5, with D possibly being TRBD1 (6 bases). The germline gives CDR1 SGHRS, CDR2 YFSETQ. V gave up 7 bases and J gave up 0 bases, with 11 bases separating them. This CDR3 spans 14 amino acids. The CDR3 sequence is CASQGQDSNQPQHF. The CDR3 coding sequence is TGCGCCAGCCAGGGGCAGGATAGCAATCAGCCCCAGCATTTT. Full variable domain (outside the CDR3, taken from reference TRBV5-1 and TRBJ1-5): KAGVTQTPRYLIKTRGQQVTLSCSPISGHRSVSWYQQTPGQGLQFLFEYFSETQRNKGNFPGRFSGRQFSNSRSEMNVSTLELGDSALYLCASQGQDSNQPQHFGDGTRLSIL.

The CDR3 sequence: CASSGRSGRSYEQYF. The CDR3 region has the DNA TGTGCCAGCAGTGGAAGAAGCGGGAGAAGCTACGAGCAGTACTTC. This rearrangement joins TRBV28 to TRBJ2-7; 8 bases match TRBD2. Germline V gene lookup returns CDR1 MDHEN and CDR2 SYDVKM. The CDR3 consists of 15 residues. The J segment lost 3 bases and the V segment lost 5 bases, leaving 9 bases of the junction unmatched. The complete variable domain, with remaining parts taken from reference TRBV28 and TRBJ2-7, reads DVKVTQSSRYLVKRTGEKVFLECVQDMDHENMFWYRQDPGLGLRLIYFSYDVKMKEKGDIPEGYSVSREKKERFSLILESASTNQTSMYLCASSGRSGRSYEQYFGPGTRLTVT.

The rearrangement uses TRBV14 and TRBJ2-3, with a possible D match to TRBD1 (6 bases). The CDR3 runs 14 residues. Trimming pared 3 bases from V and 4 bases from J, leaving 11 bases between. Per germline, CDR1 SGHDN and CDR2 FVKESK. Written as DNA, the CDR3 is TGTGCCAGCAGCCAGTCCAGGGGTGCAGATACGCAGTATTTT. As protein: CASSQSRGADTQYF. The full variable domain, with the rest looked up from reference TRBV14 and TRBJ2-3, is EAGVTQFPSHSVIEKGQTVTLRCDPISGHDNLYWYRRVMGKEIKFLLHFVKESKQDESGMPNNRFLAERTGGTYSTLKVQPAELEDSGVYFCASSQSRGADTQYFGPGTRLTVL.

There are a few counts of this clone. DNA for the CDR3: TGTGCCAGCAGTTTAGGGGGCAGGGGTGGTTCCGTGCTTTGCTACAATGAGCAGTTCTTC. Translating gives CASSLGGRGGSVLCYNEQFF. The chain combines TRBV28 with TRBJ2-1, with D possibly matching TRBD1 (6 bases). Looked up from germline, CDR1 is MDHEN and CDR2 is SYDVKM. The CDR3 length is 20 residues. Trimming took off 2 bases at V and 3 bases at J, with 26 bases between the two ends.

The rearrangement uses TRBV19 and TRBJ2-1, with a tentative D call TRBD2 (7 bases). Germline assignment: CDR1 LNHDA and CDR2 SQIVND (reference sequence). The CDR3 loop spans 15 amino acids. V was pared by 6 bases and J by 10 bases, with 22 bases between. The CDR3 nucleotides are TGTGCCAGTAGCCGTCTTGCGGGGGCTCTTGAGGAGCAGTTCTTC. This sequence encodes CASSRLAGALEEQFF. Drawing the rest from reference TRBV19 and TRBJ2-1, the complete variable domain is DGGITQSPKYLFRKEGQNVTLSCEQNLNHDAMYWYRQDPGQGLRLIYYSQIVNDFQKGDIAEGYSVSREKKESFPLTVTSAQKNPTAFYLCASSRLAGALEEQFFGPGTRLTVL.

V and J are TRBV14 and TRBJ2-4; D is uncertain. From germline, CDR1 is SGHDN and CDR2 FVKESK. V gave up 4 bases and J gave up 1 base, with 8 bases separating them. The CDR3 extends over 14 amino acids. CDR3 residues: CASSPLYAKNIQYF. In DNA, the CDR3 is TGTGCCAGCAGCCCCCTATATGCCAAAAACATTCAGTACTTC.

The chain couples TRBV6-6 to TRBJ2-7; D remains unclear. Per the germline V gene, CDR1 is MNHNY and CDR2 is SVGAGI (reference sequence). This CDR3 has 13 amino acids. The V and J ends lost 6 bases and 3 bases respectively, with 12 bases between them. The CDR3 region has the DNA TGTGCCAGCAGGGGCAGCTCTGGCTACGAGCAGTACTTC. Translation gives CASRGSSGYEQYF.

The rearrangement links TRBV5-4 to TRBJ2-5, with a weak D call TRBD1 (5 bases). With 2 bases removed from V and 2 bases from J, the gap between germline ends came to 13 bases. Germline V CDR1 and CDR2: SGHNT, YYREEE (reference sequence). The CDR3 runs to 15 residues. The CDR3 is CASSLGAVYQETQYF. CDR3 nucleotides: TGTGCCAGCAGCTTAGGGGCAGTCTATCAAGAGACCCAGTACTTC.

This clone came up a few times. The CDR3 here is CASSSGLAGEFNEQYF. As DNA, the CDR3 is TGTGCCAGCAGTTCGGGACTAGCGGGAGAATTTAACGAGCAGTACTTC. V gene TRBV6-5 combines with J gene TRBJ2-7, with 14 bases matching TRBD2. The length of the CDR3 is 16 residues. V gave up 4 bases and J gave up 5 bases; unmatched junction bases: 7. CDR1 MNHEY and CDR2 SVGAGI come from the germline V gene.

V and J are TRBV7-9 and TRBJ2-1; no reliable D call. CDR1 SEHNR and CDR2 FQNEAQ come from the germline V gene (reference sequence). The CDR3 extends over 15 amino acids. The V end lost 3 bases, the J end lost 5 bases, and 14 bases lay between the germline ends. The chain's CDR3 is CASSFYFSADNEQFF. CDR3 coding DNA: TGTGCCAGCAGCTTTTACTTTTCGGCCGACAATGAGCAGTTCTTC.

V usage is TRBV5-1 and J usage is TRBJ2-2; 9 bases map to TRBD1. Germline CDR1 and CDR2: SGHRS and YFSETQ. After removal of 0 bases from V and 4 bases from J, the junction contained 19 bases not matched to a gene. CDR3 length equals 21 residues. CDR3 amino acids: CASSLGSWDRDSPPATGELFF. The CDR3 nucleotides read TGCGCCAGCAGCTTGGGATCATGGGACAGGGATTCCCCCCCGGCCACCGGGGAGCTGTTTTTT. Based on the CDR3 plus reference TRBV5-1 and TRBJ2-2, the full variable domain is KAGVTQTPRYLIKTRGQQVTLSCSPISGHRSVSWYQQTPGQGLQFLFEYFSETQRNKGNFPGRFSGRQFSNSRSEMNVSTLELGDSALYLCASSLGSWDRDSPPATGELFFGEGSRLTVL.

The chain carries TRBV19 and TRBJ2-7, with D perhaps given as TRBD1 or TRBD2 (5 bases each). The CDR3 spans 15 residues. Trimming shortened V by 6 bases and J by 7 bases, and 22 bases separated the two germline ends. CDR1 is LNHDA, CDR2 SQIVND, per germline (reference sequence). CDR3 in amino acids: CASSGTRQPSREQYF. Here the CDR3 DNA reads TGTGCCAGTAGCGGGACCCGACAGCCCTCTAGGGAGCAGTACTTC. The whole variable domain, filled in from reference TRBV19 and TRBJ2-7, reads DGGITQSPKYLFRKEGQNVTLSCEQNLNHDAMYWYRQDPGQGLRLIYYSQIVNDFQKGDIAEGYSVSREKKESFPLTVTSAQKNPTAFYLCASSGTRQPSREQYFGPGTRLTVT.

This sequence joins TRBV10-1 and TRBJ2-3; D remains ambiguous. The CDR3 runs 18 residues. CDR1 WNHNN and CDR2 SYGVQD come from the germline V gene (reference sequence). The V and J ends lost 0 bases and 0 bases respectively, with 16 bases between them. The CDR3 coding sequence is TGCGCCAGCAGTGAGTCCTCTCCCGCTGAATTTAGCACAGATACGCAGTATTTT. Residues: CASSESSPAEFSTDTQYF.

This clone was counted between two and nine times. The sample carries other DNA sequences with the same CDR3. The gene calls are TRBV7-9 and TRBJ1-4; D is unclear. The CDR3 contains 12 residues. Trimming removed 6 bases at V and 6 bases at J, with 8 bases between. The germline V gene has CDR1 SEHNR and CDR2 FQNEAQ (reference sequence). DNA of the CDR3: TGTGCCAGCAGTTTGGGGTATGAAAAACTGTTTTTT. Translated, it gives CASSLGYEKLFF.

V is TRBV18 and J is TRBJ1-4, with D unclear. The CDR3 spans 18 residues. V was shortened by 0 bases and J by 5 bases, with 19 bases between the two germline ends. Germline V lookup: CDR1 KGHSH, CDR2 LQKENI. CDR3 protein: CASSPPVPLGSSNEKLFF. CDR3 nucleotides: TGTGCCAGCTCACCACCGGTTCCGCTTGGGTCCTCCAATGAAAAACTGTTTTTT.

The chain recombines TRBV7-9 with TRBJ2-7, with TRBD2 identical over 7 bases. The V gene end was trimmed by 1 base and the J gene end by 3 bases; junction bases not matched to a gene: 6. The CDR3 spans 15 residues. Germline V gives CDR1 SEHNR, CDR2 FQNEAQ (reference sequence). Here the CDR3 DNA reads TGTGCCAGCAGCTTAGAGCTAGCGGCGTTCTACGAGCAGTACTTC. Translating gives CASSLELAAFYEQYF.

The V and J genes are TRBV28 and TRBJ1-5; 11 nucleotides match TRBD1. Looked up from germline, CDR1 is MDHEN and CDR2 is SYDVKM. With 1 base clipped from V and 1 base from J, the junction kept 3 bases outside the gene matches. This CDR3 comprises 17 residues. CDR3 DNA: TGTGCCAGCAGTTTATCCGGGACAGGGGGAAGCAATCAGCCCCAGCATTTT. Amino acid sequence: CASSLSGTGGSNQPQHF.